The 19 T cell receptor beta chains in this list originate from one sample, sequenced in a study of blood T cells in healthy people across ages (dated by TCRdb to 2014 to 2015). The method behind the library was 5' RACE. The sequencer listed for this sample is Illumina HiSeq 2500. A second about 7 to 11 cycle PCR used a sample-barcoded 5' primer and a J-beta primer mix. The public sequencing data were trimmed at Q25 with fastp and processed into clonotypes with MiXCR by TCRdb, which kept only in-frame beta chains. Rows are unified per CDR3 protein, each entry keeping the most common DNA and genes. This sample holds nearly 800,000 distinct CDR3 sequences; 45% to 70% were observed only once. Roughly 26% of the sample belongs to the ten largest clones. The source material was blood. The receptors shown here come from a man aged 35-49 years in good health.

This clonotype was counted only a few times. This chain links TRBV19 with TRBJ2-1; D not certain. Trimming cost V 9 bases and J 0 bases, with 12 bases left between them. CDR1 is LNHDA, CDR2 SQIVND, per germline (reference sequence). CDR3 size: 14 residues. The CDR3 DNA is TGTGCCAGCCGTGGGTCGGGCTCCTACAATGAGCAGTTCTTC. Its translation is CASRGSGSYNEQFF.

V and J are TRBV13 and TRBJ1-1, with D tentatively TRBD1 (5 bases). The CDR3 has 14 amino acids. The germline V gene has CDR1 PRHDT and CDR2 FYEKMQ (reference sequence). Trimming stripped 5 bases from V and 0 bases from J, with 10 bases between. CDR3 coding DNA: TGTGCCAGCAGCGCCCAGGGACTGAACACTGAAGCTTTCTTT. The encoded protein is CASSAQGLNTEAFF. Together with reference TRBV13 and TRBJ1-1, the CDR3 gives the full variable domain: AAGVIQSPRHLIKEKRETATLKCYPIPRHDTVYWYQQGPGQDPQFLISFYEKMQSDKGSIPDRFSAQQFSDYHSELNMSSLELGDSALYFCASSAQGLNTEAFFGQGTRLTVV.

V is TRBV7-8 and J is TRBJ2-2; 7 bases line up with TRBD2. Germline V gives CDR1 SGHVS, CDR2 FQNEAQ. V lost 5 bases, J lost 4 bases, and 10 bases stayed unmatched. The CDR3 contains 16 residues. For the CDR3, the DNA is TGTGCCAGCAGCGAGATGGGAGGGCCCGGCACCGGGGAGCTGTTTTTT. It yields the protein CASSEMGGPGTGELFF.

This clonotype was observed a handful of times. This chain uses TRBV6-5 with TRBJ2-5, with D perhaps TRBD1 (5 bases). TRBJ2-7 explains the end of the DNA better; the J call may be wrong. The germline gives CDR1 MNHEY, CDR2 SVGAGI. CDR3 size: 12 residues. The DNA of the CDR3 is TGTGCCAGCAGTTACAGCAGGGACGAGCAGTACTTC. Translating it yields CASSYSRDEQYF.

The chain has TRBV6-1 and TRBJ2-7; a weak D match, TRBD1 (6 bases). With the DNA end fitting TRBJ2-5 better, the J assignment may be wrong. CDR3 length equals 15 residues. Germline V gives CDR1 MNHNS, CDR2 SASEGT. The CDR3 loop is CASSETGSDGETQYF. CDR3 nucleotide sequence: TGTGCCAGCAGTGAGACAGGTTCAGATGGAGAGACCCAGTACTTC.

The chain links TRBV5-8 to TRBJ1-5, with TRBD1 identical over 9 bases. Germline CDR1 SGHTS, CDR2 YDEGEE. The CDR3 is 17 amino acids. Unmatched junction bases numbered 8, after V lost 4 bases and J lost 0 bases. The CDR3 sequence: CASSPPTGGYSNQPQHF. The CDR3 DNA reads as TGTGCCAGCAGCCCGCCGACAGGGGGTTATAGCAATCAGCCCCAGCATTTT.

The table lists this clonotype with a few counts. V and J are TRBV29-1 and TRBJ2-1; the D gene is possibly TRBD2 (5 bases). This CDR3 comprises 14 residues. The germline V gene encodes CDR1 SQVTM and CDR2 ANQGSEA. The V end was cut by 6 bases, the J end by 6 bases, with 18 bases between. The CDR3 DNA is TGCAGCGTCTACCGGGATCTCAACATCAATGAGCAGTTCTTC. This encodes CSVYRDLNINEQFF.

This clonotype is a singleton in its sample. CDR3 DNA: TGTGCCACCAGTGAGGACCGGGACGCCAACGGAGAGACCCAGTACTTC. Residues: CATSEDRDANGETQYF. The V gene is TRBV24-1, the J gene TRBJ2-7, with D perhaps being TRBD1 or TRBD2 (5 bases each). The last part of the DNA fits TRBJ2-5 better; the J call may be wrong. The CDR3 covers 16 residues. Germline V gene lookup returns CDR1 KGHDR and CDR2 SFDVKD.

The chain joins TRBV20-1 to TRBJ2-3; TRBD2 matches at 12 bases. Germline loops: CDR1 DFQATT, CDR2 SNEGSKA (reference sequence). The CDR3 totals 16 residues. The V segment lost 6 bases and the J segment 0 bases; nucleotides outside the gene matches: 7. Here the CDR3 reads CSAQTSGGLSTDTQYF. CDR3 in DNA: TGCAGTGCCCAGACTAGCGGGGGCCTGAGCACAGATACGCAGTATTTT.

This clonotype has only a few counts. The chain couples TRBV27 to TRBJ2-7; TRBD1 matches at 8 bases. CDR1 is MNHEY, CDR2 SMNVEV, per germline (reference sequence). The V segment lost 5 bases and the J segment 3 bases; nucleotides outside the gene matches: 3. CDR3 size: 13 residues. The CDR3, as DNA: TGTGCCAGCAGTAGGACAGGGTTCTACGAGCAGTACTTC. Protein sequence: CASSRTGFYEQYF.

J is TRBJ2-3 and V is TRBV12-3 or TRBV12-4, with TRBD1 as a possible D gene (5 bases). The CDR3 extends over 15 amino acids. Trimming took off 0 bases at V and 6 bases at J, with 13 bases between the two ends. The CDR3, as DNA: TGTGCCAGCAGTTTAGCGCCCACAGGTGTGGATACGCAGTATTTT. Translation: CASSLAPTGVDTQYF.

This chain connects TRBV28 to TRBJ2-4; maybe TRBD1 (6 bases). With 10 bases removed from V and 0 bases from J, the gap between germline ends came to 10 bases. Per the germline V gene, CDR1 is MDHEN and CDR2 is SYDVKM. The CDR3 contains 13 residues. The DNA for the CDR3 is TGTGCCATTGGGGGCTTAGCCAAAAACATTCAGTACTTC. Amino acid sequence: CAIGGLAKNIQYF. Using reference TRBV28 and TRBJ2-4 for the parts outside the CDR3, the full variable domain is DVKVTQSSRYLVKRTGEKVFLECVQDMDHENMFWYRQDPGLGLRLIYFSYDVKMKEKGDIPEGYSVSREKKERFSLILESASTNQTSMYLCAIGGLAKNIQYFGAGTRLSVL.

This clonotype occurred a few times. The chain employs TRBV10-3 and TRBJ2-4; 13 positions match TRBD2. The J call is uncertain, as TRBJ2-7 better fits the DNA end. Germline V gene sequence: CDR1 ENHRY, CDR2 SYGVKD. This CDR3 contains 16 residues. CDR3 DNA: TGTGCCATCAGTGGGAACGGACTAGCGGGGGTCTACGAGCAGTACTTC. Translating it yields CAISGNGLAGVYEQYF.

The chain combines TRBV6-2 or TRBV6-3 with TRBJ2-1; weak D call: TRBD2 (6 bases). CDR3 size: 17 residues. V shed 5 bases and J shed 4 bases, with 21 bases lying between them. Germline CDR1 reads MNHEY; CDR2 reads SVGEGT. The DNA of the CDR3 is TGTGCCAGCAGTCCTCTCCTATGGGGGGAGCTATACAATGAGCAGTTCTTC. Amino acids: CASSPLLWGELYNEQFF.

The V call is TRBV7-6, the J call TRBJ2-3, with a weak D call TRBD2 (5 bases). Trimming shortened V by 1 base and J by 1 base, and 15 bases separated the two germline ends. This CDR3 comprises 17 residues. Germline CDR1 SGHVS, CDR2 FNYEAQ. CDR3 loop: CASSLDTPLVGTDTQYF. Here the CDR3 DNA reads TGTGCCAGCAGCTTAGATACCCCACTAGTGGGCACAGATACGCAGTATTTT.

The chain links TRBV6-5 to TRBJ1-6; tentative D call: TRBD1 (6 bases). V lost 2 bases to trimming and J lost 9 bases, with 14 bases between them. The CDR3 runs to 15 residues. Germline loops: CDR1 MNHEY, CDR2 SVGAGI. This chain's CDR3 is CASSYTGKNGSPLHF. In nucleotides, the CDR3 is TGTGCCAGCAGTTACACAGGGAAGAACGGTTCACCCCTCCACTTT.

The chain combines TRBV6-5 with TRBJ2-3, with TRBD2 identical over 7 bases. This CDR3 spans 14 amino acids. CDR1 is MNHEY, CDR2 SVGAGI, per germline. V lost 6 bases and J lost 5; bases outside the gene matches: 8. In DNA, the CDR3 is TGTGCCAGCAGGCCTCGGGGGGTCGGAGATACGCAGTATTTT. This encodes CASRPRGVGDTQYF.

The rearrangement links TRBV7-2 to TRBJ2-7; 9 positions match TRBD2. The CDR3 runs 18 residues. Germline CDR1 SGHTA, CDR2 FQGNSA. The trim removed 0 bases at V and 6 bases at J, leaving 15 bases unmatched. The CDR3, as DNA: TGTGCCAGCAGCTTAGCCCCGGGGGCGGGAGGGCTATCTGCCGAGCAGTACTTC. It translates to CASSLAPGAGGLSAEQYF.

The V call is TRBV28, the J call TRBJ1-2; D is possibly TRBD1 (6 bases). This CDR3 contains 15 residues. V was cut by 7 bases and J by 3 bases, with 18 bases left in between. Germline CDR1 is MDHEN and CDR2 is SYDVKM. DNA of the CDR3: TGTGCCAGCACGGCGACGAGGGGGGGTGACTATGGCTACACCTTC. Protein sequence: CASTATRGGDYGYTF.